Listed here are 16 T cell receptor beta chains from one sample, sequenced in a study of molecular identifiers for immune sequencing clone quantification. TCRdb reprocessed the PCR reads via MiXCR and lists one record per CDR3 protein. The repertoire consists of fewer than 350,000 distinct CDR3 sequences, with over 20% occurring once and the leading ten covering about 0.81%. The sequenced material came from naive CD8+ T cells from blood, with Jurkat cell RNA spiked in. Subset defined: FACS-sorted CD8+CD4-CCR7+CD45RA+ naive T cells. The receptors originated from a human donor in good health. Some libraries in this study had Jurkat cell RNA spiked in.

Of note for this clonotype: This may be a read error: a much more frequent sequence differs by one nucleotide. V gene TRBV28 combines with J gene TRBJ2-3; D remains ambiguous. Germline-derived CDR1 and CDR2 are MDHEN and SYDVKM. Between the trimmed V and J ends, which lost 8 bases and 6 bases, there was a span of 9 bases. There are 11 residues in the CDR3. CDR3 coding DNA: TGTGCCAGCTATAAGGTGGATACGCAGTATTTT. Translation gives CASYKVDTQYF.

This clonotype was seen only a few times. The J gene is TRBJ1-5, the V gene TRBV7-9; 11 positions agree with TRBD1. The V segment lost 6 bases and the J segment 4 bases; nucleotides outside the gene matches: 5. The CDR3 has 15 amino acids. CDR1 is SEHNR, CDR2 FQNEAQ, per germline (reference sequence). CDR3 sequence reads: CASRHRDRGNQPQHF. DNA for the CDR3: TGTGCCAGCAGACACCGGGACAGGGGGAATCAGCCCCAGCATTTT.

There are many counts of this clonotype. The gene calls are TRBV11-1 and TRBJ1-2; no definite D call. The CDR3 loop spans 16 amino acids. V lost 4 bases to trimming and J lost 3 bases, with 18 bases between them. Looked up from germline, CDR1 is SGHAT and CDR2 is FQDESV (reference sequence). CDR3 protein: CASSYRVPGRDYGYTF. The CDR3 DNA reads as TGTGCCAGCAGCTATAGAGTGCCGGGGAGAGACTATGGCTACACCTTC.

V gene TRBV7-9 combines with J gene TRBJ1-2; TRBD1 might be the D (6 bases). Germline V CDR1 and CDR2: SEHNR, FQNEAQ (reference sequence). CDR3 length: 13 residues. V lost 2 bases, J lost 5 bases, and 9 bases lay in between. CDR3 nucleotides: TGTGCCAGCAGCTTATCGGGGGCATATGGCTACACCTTC. Translation: CASSLSGAYGYTF.

Notes on this clonotype: A much larger clone sits a single nucleotide away, making a read error possible. The gene calls are TRBV4-3 and TRBJ2-1; 8 bases align to TRBD2. CDR1 and CDR2 (germline): LGHNA, YSLEER. The CDR3 has 15 residues. V lost 4 bases, J lost 4 bases, and 6 bases stayed unmatched. For the CDR3, the DNA is TGCGCCAGCAGCCGAGATTTAGCGGGGTACAATGAGCAGTTCTTC. Translated: CASSRDLAGYNEQFF.

The J gene is TRBJ2-7, the V gene TRBV7-2; D unclear. The CDR3 consists of 15 residues. Trimming cost V 0 bases and J 2 bases, with 11 bases left between them. In germline, CDR1 is SGHTA, CDR2 FQGNSA. The CDR3 DNA is TGTGCCAGCAGCTTAGCTTGGGGTCTCCCCTACGAGCAGTACTTC. It translates to CASSLAWGLPYEQYF.

V is TRBV10-1 and J is TRBJ1-5, with a tentative D call TRBD1 (6 bases). V lost 2 bases, J lost 5 bases, and 10 bases lay in between. The CDR3 runs 14 residues. The V gene's germline CDR1 is WNHNN and CDR2 SYGVQD (reference sequence). Here the CDR3 reads CASSEAGEDQPQHF. As DNA, the CDR3 is TGCGCCAGCAGTGAGGCAGGGGAGGATCAGCCCCAGCATTTT.

For this clonotype: Being one base from a much bigger clone, this may be a read error. Because the CDR3 is missing its conserved closing phenylalanine or tryptophan, this is likely a read error. The chain uses TRBV27 and TRBJ1-1, with unresolved D. The CDR3 is 14 residues long. CDR1 and CDR2 (germline): MNHEY, SMNVEV (reference sequence). V lost 0 bases to trimming and J lost 6 bases, with 11 bases between them. The CDR3 DNA reads TGTGCCAGCAGTTTATCGGCCCGGGCGGCTGAAGCTTTCTTA. Protein sequence: CASSLSARAAEAFL.

This clonotype was found many times. The chain employs TRBV7-2 and TRBJ2-5; D might be TRBD1 or TRBD2, each matching 5 bases. The length of the CDR3 is 12 residues. The germline V and J ends were trimmed by 4 bases and 4 bases, with 7 bases remaining between them. Germline V gene data show CDR1 as SGHTA and CDR2 as FQGNSA. As DNA, the CDR3 is TGTGCCAGCAGCTGGGACCTAGAGACCCAGTACTTC. This encodes CASSWDLETQYF.

This clonotype was detected only once. This sequence may be a read error, since a much larger clone differs from it by one base. The chain couples TRBV9 to TRBJ2-5; TRBD2 might be the D (5 bases). Germline V gene lookup returns CDR1 SGDLS and CDR2 YYNGEE. This CDR3 spans 14 amino acids. With 4 bases removed from V and 4 bases from J, the gap between germline ends came to 14 bases. The CDR3 bases are TGTGCCAGCAGCCCCATCGACGGGGTAGAGACCCAGTACTTC. Its protein product is CASSPIDGVETQYF.

This sequence joins TRBV2 and TRBJ2-3, with D possibly called TRBD1 or TRBD2 (5 bases each). The germline V and J ends were trimmed by 10 bases and 2 bases, with 13 bases remaining between them. This CDR3 has 13 amino acids. Germline V gene sequence: CDR1 SNHLY, CDR2 FYNNEI. The DNA of the CDR3 is TGTGCCAAGAGGGGCCAGAACACAGATACGCAGTATTTT. It yields the protein CAKRGQNTDTQYF.

As to this clonotype: At one end the junction does not follow the germline gene, possibly because of a read error. The rearrangement uses TRBV20-1 and TRBJ2-1; possibly TRBD1 for D (6 bases). Germline V CDR1 and CDR2: DFQATT, SNEGSKA (reference sequence). The CDR3 spans 13 residues. As DNA, the CDR3 is TGCAGTGAACAGGGCCTGAACTACGATGAGCAGTTCTTC. This translates into CSEQGLNYDEQFF.

CDR3 nucleotides: TGTGCCACCAGTGAGGTGACAGGGTTGCGGAAAAGCACAGATACGCAGTATTTT. It is translated as CATSEVTGLRKSTDTQYF. V and J are TRBV24-1 and TRBJ2-3; 7 nucleotides match TRBD1. This CDR3 spans 18 amino acids. The germline V gene has CDR1 KGHDR and CDR2 SFDVKD. With V trimmed by 4 bases and J by 0 bases, 12 bases remained unmatched.

This clonotype appeared many times. The chain links TRBV29-1 to TRBJ2-5; D may be TRBD1 (7 bases). Germline loops: CDR1 SQVTM, CDR2 ANQGSEA. Deletions cut 4 bases from V and 5 bases from J, with 20 bases between. The CDR3 sequence is 15 residues long. In nucleotides, the CDR3 is TGCAGCGTTGCCGGGGCAGGGGGGTTTACGGAGACCCAGTACTTC. As protein: CSVAGAGGFTETQYF.

This clonotype came up many times. The V call is TRBV19, the J call TRBJ1-1; D is unclear. CDR1 LNHDA and CDR2 SQIVND come from the germline V gene (reference sequence). Trimming removed 5 bases from V and 0 bases from J, with 10 bases in between. The CDR3 loop spans 14 amino acids. For the CDR3, the DNA is TGTGCCAGTAGTCAAACTTTCATGAACACTGAAGCTTTCTTT. Amino acid sequence: CASSQTFMNTEAFF.

This clonotype was seen many times. The rearrangement joins TRBV9 to TRBJ2-1, with unresolved D. Per the germline V gene, CDR1 is SGDLS and CDR2 is YYNGEE. The CDR3 is made up of 16 amino acids. Trimming removed 2 bases at V and 0 bases at J, with 12 bases between. CDR3 in amino acids: CASSVGAANSYNEQFF. CDR3 sequence (DNA): TGTGCCAGCAGCGTCGGTGCGGCTAACTCCTACAATGAGCAGTTCTTC.